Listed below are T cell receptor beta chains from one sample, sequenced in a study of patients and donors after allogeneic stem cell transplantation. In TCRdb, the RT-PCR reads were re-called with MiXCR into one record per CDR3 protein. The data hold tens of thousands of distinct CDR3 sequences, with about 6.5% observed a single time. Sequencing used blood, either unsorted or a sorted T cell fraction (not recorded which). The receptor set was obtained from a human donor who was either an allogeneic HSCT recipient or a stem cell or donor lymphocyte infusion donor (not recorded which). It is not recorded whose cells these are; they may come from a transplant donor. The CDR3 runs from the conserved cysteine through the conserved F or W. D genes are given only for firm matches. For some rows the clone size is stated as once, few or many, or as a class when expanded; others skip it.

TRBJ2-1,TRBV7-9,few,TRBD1,CASSLIRGRINEQFF,TGTGCCAGCAGCTTAATCAGGGGGCGGATCAATGAGCAGTTCTTC
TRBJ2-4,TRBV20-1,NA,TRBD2,CSASRGRLSHF,TGCAGTGCTAGTCGCGGGAGGCTCAGTCACTTC
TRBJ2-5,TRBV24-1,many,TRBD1,CASRDSRQETQYF,TGTGCCTCCCGGGACAGCAGACAAGAGACCCAGTACTTC
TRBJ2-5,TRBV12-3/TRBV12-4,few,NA,CASSFRGLETQYF,TGTGCCAGCAGTTTCAGGGGATTGGAGACCCAGTACTTC
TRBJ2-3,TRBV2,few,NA,CASSEEIAPGTDTQYF,TGTGCCAGCAGTGAAGAAATAGCGCCCGGCACAGATACGCAGTATTTT
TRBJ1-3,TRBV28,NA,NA,CASSRVSSGNTIYF,TGTGCCAGCAGCAGGGTCTCCTCTGGAAACACCATATATTTT
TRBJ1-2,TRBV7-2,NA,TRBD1,CASSRGSDRVYGYTF,TGTGCCAGCAGCCGGGGGAGCGACAGGGTGTATGGCTACACCTTC
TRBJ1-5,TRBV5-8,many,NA,CASSLVWSNQPQHF,TGTGCCAGCAGCTTGGTGTGGAGCAATCAGCCCCAGCATTTT
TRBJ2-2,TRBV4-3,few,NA,CASSQAWSGTGELFF,TGCGCCAGCAGCCAAGCGTGGTCAGGCACCGGGGAGCTGTTTTTT
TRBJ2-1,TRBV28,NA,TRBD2,CASSQGLAGDNYNEQFF,TGTGCCAGCAGTCAAGGACTAGCGGGAGACAATTACAATGAGCAGTTCTTC
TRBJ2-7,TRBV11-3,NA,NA,CASSFKQFYEQYF,TGTGCCAGCAGCTTTAAACAGTTCTACGAGCAGTACTTC
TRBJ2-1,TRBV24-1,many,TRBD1,CATSDSGAYRGPDNEQFF,TGTGCCACCAGTGATTCGGGAGCTTACAGGGGGCCGGACAATGAGCAGTTCTTC
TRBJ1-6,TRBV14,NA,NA,CASSPRTNSPLHF,TGTGCCAGCAGCCCCCGAACAAATTCACCCCTCCACTTT
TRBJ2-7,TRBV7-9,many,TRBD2,CASSSEVLAGVREQYF,TGTGCCAGCAGCTCGGAAGTACTAGCGGGAGTACGTGAGCAGTACTTC
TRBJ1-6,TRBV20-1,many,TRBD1,CSARGQGRPLHF,TGCAGTGCTAGAGGACAGGGAAGGCCCCTCCACTTT
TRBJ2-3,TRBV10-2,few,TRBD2,CASRGTSTIAQYF,TGCGCCAGCAGAGGGACTAGCACCATTGCGCAGTATTTT
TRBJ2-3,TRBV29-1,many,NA,CSGRLGGRETDTQYF,TGCAGCGGCCGATTGGGGGGGCGAGAGACAGATACGCAGTATTTT
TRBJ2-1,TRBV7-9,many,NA,CASSLVASTYNEQFF,TGTGCCAGCAGCTTAGTGGCCAGCACCTACAATGAGCAGTTCTTC
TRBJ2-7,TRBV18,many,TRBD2,CASSYREVSSYEQYF,TGTGCCAGCTCTTATCGGGAGGTTAGCTCCTACGAGCAGTACTTC
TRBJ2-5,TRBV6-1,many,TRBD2,CASTLAGGPSETQYF,TGTGCCAGCACACTAGCGGGAGGGCCGAGTGAGACCCAGTACTTC
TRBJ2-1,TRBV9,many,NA,CASSGRDLGNEQFF,TGTGCCAGCAGCGGACGGGACTTAGGGAATGAGCAGTTCTTC
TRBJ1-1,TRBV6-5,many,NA,CASSPPGVRTEAFF,TGTGCCAGCAGCCCACCCGGGGTGAGGACTGAAGCTTTCTTT